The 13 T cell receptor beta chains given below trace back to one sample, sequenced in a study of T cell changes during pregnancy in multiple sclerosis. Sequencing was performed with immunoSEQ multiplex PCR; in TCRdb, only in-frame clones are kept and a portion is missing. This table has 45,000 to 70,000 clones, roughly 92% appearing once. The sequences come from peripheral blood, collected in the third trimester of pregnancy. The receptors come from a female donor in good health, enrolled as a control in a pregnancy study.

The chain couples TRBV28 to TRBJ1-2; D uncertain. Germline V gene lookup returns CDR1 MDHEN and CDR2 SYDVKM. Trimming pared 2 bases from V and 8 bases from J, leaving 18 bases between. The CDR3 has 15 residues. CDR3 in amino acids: CASSLDGVGRRGYTF. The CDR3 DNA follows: TGTGCCAGCAGTTTAGACGGAGTTGGGCGGAGGGGCTACACCTTC.

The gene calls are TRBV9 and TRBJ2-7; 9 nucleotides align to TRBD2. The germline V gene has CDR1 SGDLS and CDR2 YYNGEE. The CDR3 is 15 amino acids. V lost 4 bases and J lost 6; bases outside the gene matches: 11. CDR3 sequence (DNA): TGTGCCAGCAGCTCTAGCGGGGCCGTCTCGGGCGAGCAGTACTTC. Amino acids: CASSSSGAVSGEQYF.

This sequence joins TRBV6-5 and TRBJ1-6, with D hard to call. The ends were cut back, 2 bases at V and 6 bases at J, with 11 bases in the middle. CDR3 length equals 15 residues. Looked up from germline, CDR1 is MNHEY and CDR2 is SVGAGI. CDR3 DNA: TGTGCCAGCAGTTACGGTGCTCTAACTAATTCACCCCTCCACTTT. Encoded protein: CASSYGALTNSPLHF.

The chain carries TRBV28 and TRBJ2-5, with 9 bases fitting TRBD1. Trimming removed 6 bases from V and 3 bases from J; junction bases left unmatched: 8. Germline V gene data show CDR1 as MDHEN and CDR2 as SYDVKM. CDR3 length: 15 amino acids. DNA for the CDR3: TGTGCCAGCAGCCTTACAGGGGGCGAAAAAGAGACCCAGTACTTC. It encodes CASSLTGGEKETQYF.

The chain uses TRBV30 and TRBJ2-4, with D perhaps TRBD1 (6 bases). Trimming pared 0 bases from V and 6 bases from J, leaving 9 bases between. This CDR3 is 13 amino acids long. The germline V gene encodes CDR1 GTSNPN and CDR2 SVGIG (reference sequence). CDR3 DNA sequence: TGTGCCTGGAGTGTTGGACAGACAAACATTCAGTACTTC. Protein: CAWSVGQTNIQYF. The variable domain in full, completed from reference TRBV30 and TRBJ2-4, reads SQTIHQWPATLVQPVGSPLSLECTVEGTSNPNLYWYRQAAGRGLQLLFYSVGIGQISSEVPQNLSASRPQDRQFILSSKKLLLSDSGFYLCAWSVGQTNIQYFGAGTRLSVL.

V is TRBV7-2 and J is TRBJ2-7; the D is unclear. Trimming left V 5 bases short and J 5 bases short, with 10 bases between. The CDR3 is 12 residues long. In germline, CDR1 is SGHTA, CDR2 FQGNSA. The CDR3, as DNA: TGTGCCAGCAGCCCTAACAGACACGAGCAGTACTTC. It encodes CASSPNRHEQYF.

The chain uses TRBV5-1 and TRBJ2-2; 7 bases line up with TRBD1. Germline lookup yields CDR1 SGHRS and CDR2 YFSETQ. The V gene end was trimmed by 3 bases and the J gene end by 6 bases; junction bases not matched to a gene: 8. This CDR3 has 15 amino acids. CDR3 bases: TGCGCCAGCAGCTGGGCGACAGGGACGGCCGGGGAGCTGTTTTTT. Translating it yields CASSWATGTAGELFF. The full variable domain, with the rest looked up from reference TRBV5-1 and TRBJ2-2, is KAGVTQTPRYLIKTRGQQVTLSCSPISGHRSVSWYQQTPGQGLQFLFEYFSETQRNKGNFPGRFSGRQFSNSRSEMNVSTLELGDSALYLCASSWATGTAGELFFGEGSRLTVL.

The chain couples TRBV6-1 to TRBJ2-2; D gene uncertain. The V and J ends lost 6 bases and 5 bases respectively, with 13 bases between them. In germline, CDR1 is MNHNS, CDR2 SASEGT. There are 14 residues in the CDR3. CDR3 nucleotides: TGTGCCAGCAGCCTTCGCCCTATTACCGGGGAGCTGTTTTTT. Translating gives CASSLRPITGELFF.

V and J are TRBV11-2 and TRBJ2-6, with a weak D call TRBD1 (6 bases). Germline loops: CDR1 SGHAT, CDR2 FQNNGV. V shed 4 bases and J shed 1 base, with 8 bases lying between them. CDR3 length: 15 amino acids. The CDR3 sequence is CASSSGTSGANVLTF. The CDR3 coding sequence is TGTGCCAGCAGCTCCGGGACATCTGGGGCCAACGTCCTGACTTTC. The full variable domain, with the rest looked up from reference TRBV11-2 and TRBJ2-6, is EAGVAQSPRYKIIEKRQSVAFWCNPISGHATLYWYQQILGQGPKLLIQFQNNGVVDDSQLPKDRFSAERLKGVDSTLKIQPAKLEDSAVYLCASSSGTSGANVLTFGAGSRLTVL.

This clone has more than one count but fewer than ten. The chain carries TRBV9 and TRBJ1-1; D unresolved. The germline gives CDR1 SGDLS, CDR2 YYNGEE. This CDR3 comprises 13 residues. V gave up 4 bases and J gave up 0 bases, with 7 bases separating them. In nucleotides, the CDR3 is TGTGCCAGCAGCACCACATTGAACACTGAAGCTTTCTTT. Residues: CASSTTLNTEAFF.

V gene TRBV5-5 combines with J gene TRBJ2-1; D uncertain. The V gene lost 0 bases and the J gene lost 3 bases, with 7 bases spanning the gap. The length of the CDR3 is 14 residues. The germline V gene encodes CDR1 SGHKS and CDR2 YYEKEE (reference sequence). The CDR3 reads CASSLEQIYNEQFF. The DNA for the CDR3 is TGTGCCAGCAGCTTGGAACAGATCTACAATGAGCAGTTCTTC.

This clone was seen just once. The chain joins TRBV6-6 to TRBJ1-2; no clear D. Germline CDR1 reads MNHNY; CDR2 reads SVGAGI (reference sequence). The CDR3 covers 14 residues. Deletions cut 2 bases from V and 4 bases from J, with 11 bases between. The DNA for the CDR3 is TGTGCCAGCAGTTACGCTGCGTCACCCTATGGCTACACCTTC. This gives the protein CASSYAASPYGYTF.

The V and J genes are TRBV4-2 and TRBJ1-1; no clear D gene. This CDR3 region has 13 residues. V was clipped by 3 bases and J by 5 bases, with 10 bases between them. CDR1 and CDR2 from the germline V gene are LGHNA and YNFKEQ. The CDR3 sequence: CASSHTIETEAFF. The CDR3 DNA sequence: TGTGCCAGCAGCCATACCATAGAAACTGAAGCTTTCTTT.